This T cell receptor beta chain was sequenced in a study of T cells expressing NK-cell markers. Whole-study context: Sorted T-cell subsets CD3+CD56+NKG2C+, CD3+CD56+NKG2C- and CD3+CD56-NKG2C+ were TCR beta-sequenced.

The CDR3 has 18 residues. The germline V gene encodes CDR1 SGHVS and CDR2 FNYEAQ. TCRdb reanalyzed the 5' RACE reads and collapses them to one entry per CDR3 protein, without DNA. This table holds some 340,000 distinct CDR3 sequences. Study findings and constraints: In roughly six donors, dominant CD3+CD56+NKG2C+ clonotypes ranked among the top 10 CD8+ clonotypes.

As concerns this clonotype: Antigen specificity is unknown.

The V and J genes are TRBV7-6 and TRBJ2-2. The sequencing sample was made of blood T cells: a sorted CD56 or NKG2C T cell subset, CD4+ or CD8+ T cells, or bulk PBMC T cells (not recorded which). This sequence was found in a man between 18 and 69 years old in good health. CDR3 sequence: CASSPRSQGFANTGELFF.